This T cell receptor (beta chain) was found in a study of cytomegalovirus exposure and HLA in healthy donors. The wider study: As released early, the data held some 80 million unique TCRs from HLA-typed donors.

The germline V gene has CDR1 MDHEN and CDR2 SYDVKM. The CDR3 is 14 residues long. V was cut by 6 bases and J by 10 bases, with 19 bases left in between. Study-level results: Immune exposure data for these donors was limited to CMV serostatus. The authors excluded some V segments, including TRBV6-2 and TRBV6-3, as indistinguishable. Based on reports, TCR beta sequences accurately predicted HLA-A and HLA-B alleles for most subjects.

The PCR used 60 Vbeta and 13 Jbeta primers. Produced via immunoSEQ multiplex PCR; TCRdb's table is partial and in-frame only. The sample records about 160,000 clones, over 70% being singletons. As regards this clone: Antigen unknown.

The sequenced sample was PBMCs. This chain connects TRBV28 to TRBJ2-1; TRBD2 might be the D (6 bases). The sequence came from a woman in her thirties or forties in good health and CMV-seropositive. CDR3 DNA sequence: TGTGCCAGCAGGCTTACGGCGGGATTTAAAGAGCAGTTCTTC. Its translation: CASRLTAGFKEQFF.